These T cell receptor beta chains were read from a single sample in a study of cytomegalovirus exposure and HLA in healthy donors. Produced via immunoSEQ multiplex PCR; TCRdb's table is partial and in-frame only. This sample has about 110,000 clones, with 75% found just once. Sequencing input: PBMCs. All receptors come from a male donor in good health and CMV-seropositive. The CDR3 runs from the conserved cysteine through the conserved F or W. A D gene is named only where the DNA matches it firmly. Expanded clones are given a class, and other clones once, few, many or no size at all.

>TRBV5-1|few|TRBD1|TRBJ1-2
CASRTGVNGYTF
TGCGCCAGCAGGACAGGGGTCAATGGCTACACCTTC
>TRBV9|.|TRBD2|TRBJ2-7
CASSGGLAPTYEQYF
TGTGCCAGCAGCGGTGGACTAGCGCCAACCTACGAGCAGTACTTC
>TRBV13|.|TRBD1|TRBJ2-7
CASSLTGQGDHEQYF
TGTGCCAGCAGCCTTACGGGACAGGGGGACCACGAGCAGTACTTC
>TRBV30|few|.|TRBJ2-5
CAWSVGSLRRETQYF
TGTGCCTGGAGTGTTGGGTCCCTCCGGAGGGAGACCCAGTACTTC
>TRBV6-5|.|TRBD1|TRBJ2-7
CASVADRGSYEQYF
TGTGCCAGCGTTGCGGACAGGGGGTCCTACGAGCAGTACTTC
>TRBV7-8|.|.|TRBJ1-6
CASSLGQPNSPLHF
TGTGCCAGCAGCTTAGGACAGCCTAATTCACCCCTCCACTTT
>TRBV4-1|.|TRBD2|TRBJ2-7
CASSQATSGRAYEQYF
TGCGCCAGCAGCCAAGCGACTAGCGGGAGGGCCTACGAGCAGTACTTC
>TRBV19|.|.|TRBJ2-1
CASSLLTHNEQFF
TGTGCCAGTAGTCTGCTAACTCACAATGAGCAGTTCTTC
>TRBV6-1|.|.|TRBJ1-5
CASSRGAFDQPQHF
TGTGCCAGCAGCCGCGGGGCCTTCGATCAGCCCCAGCATTTT
>TRBV2|.|.|TRBJ2-5
CASSAFAEYQETQYF
TGTGCCAGCAGCGCTTTCGCGGAGTACCAAGAGACCCAGTACTTC
>TRBV29-1|.|.|TRBJ2-3
CSAGQGWRGGVTDTQYF
TGCAGCGCCGGACAGGGGTGGCGGGGGGGCGTCACAGATACGCAGTATTTT
>TRBV11-2|.|.|TRBJ1-2
CASSRNLGGRDYGYTF
TGTGCCAGCAGCCGCAACCTGGGGGGGAGGGACTATGGCTACACCTTC
>TRBV27|.|.|TRBJ1-3
CATSPLSSGNTIYF
TGTGCCACCTCCCCCCTGAGCTCTGGAAACACCATATATTTT
>TRBV7-3|.|TRBD2|TRBJ2-5
CASSLNGAGAETQYF
TGTGCCAGCAGCTTAAATGGAGCGGGAGCCGAGACCCAGTACTTC
>TRBV9|.|TRBD2|TRBJ2-5
CASSVGGGGGSSETQYF
TGTGCCAGCAGCGTAGGAGGAGGCGGGGGGTCATCAGAGACCCAGTACTTC
>TRBV15|.|.|TRBJ2-7
CATSNRLGNQRYEQYF
TGTGCCACCAGCAATAGACTAGGGAACCAACGCTACGAGCAGTACTTC
>TRBV6-5|.|.|TRBJ2-7
CASWTQRAATYEQYF
TGTGCCAGCTGGACCCAGCGGGCCGCCACCTACGAGCAGTACTTC
>TRBV5-6|once|.|TRBJ2-1
CASSSPNNEQFF
TGTGCCAGCAGCTCGCCTAACAATGAGCAGTTCTTC
>TRBV5-4|few|.|TRBJ2-6
CASSRGGGTGANVLTF
TGTGCCAGCAGCCGAGGGGGGGGCACTGGGGCCAACGTCCTGACTTTC
>TRBV7-9|.|.|TRBJ2-3
CASSLASLGTDTQYF
TGTGCCAGCAGCTTAGCTAGCCTCGGCACAGATACGCAGTATTTT
>TRBV4-2|.|TRBD2|TRBJ2-3
CASSQERGGEMADTQYF
TGTGCCAGCAGCCAAGAGCGGGGGGGGGAAATGGCAGATACGCAGTATTTT
>TRBV14|few|.|TRBJ1-2
CASSQFKGIRYGYTF
TGTGCCAGCAGCCAATTTAAGGGGATTCGGTATGGCTACACCTTC